A selection of T cell receptor beta chains follows, all from one sample in a study of memory CD4+ T cells and cytomegalovirus serostatus. The repertoire was sequenced with immunoSEQ multiplex PCR; TCRdb's copy has only in-frame clones and lacks some. This table has 40,000 to 45,000 clones, less than 85% appearing once. Input material: memory CD4+ T cells from blood. The receptors here all came from an adult in good health and CMV-seronegative. Each CDR3 is given with its conserved first and last residue. Fields, in order: clone size, D gene, J gene, V gene, CDR3 DNA, CDR3 protein. The D gene is left open where the match is weak. Clone size is stated in some rows and not others, as once, few, many or a class when expanded.

abundance: few; d_gene: NA; j_gene: TRBJ1-1; v_gene: TRBV19; CDR3nt: TGTGCCAGTACTTCGACGGCCTACACTGAAGCTTTCTTT; CDR3aa: CASTSTAYTEAFF
abundance: NA; d_gene: NA; j_gene: TRBJ1-1; v_gene: TRBV6-6; CDR3nt: TGTGCCAGCAGTGCCCTCGGGCAGGGTGGCACTGAAGCTTTCTTT; CDR3aa: CASSALGQGGTEAFF
abundance: NA; d_gene: TRBD1; j_gene: TRBJ2-2; v_gene: TRBV10-3; CDR3nt: TGTGCCATCAGTCGACAGGGGGCCCCCACCGGGGAGCTGTTTTTT; CDR3aa: CAISRQGAPTGELFF
abundance: NA; d_gene: NA; j_gene: TRBJ2-5; v_gene: TRBV18; CDR3nt: TGTGCCAGCTCCGCAACTGCATACCAAGAGACCCAGTACTTC; CDR3aa: CASSATAYQETQYF
abundance: NA; d_gene: NA; j_gene: TRBJ2-1; v_gene: TRBV19; CDR3nt: TGTGCCAGTATCGGCAGGAGCTCCTACAATGAGCAGTTCTTC; CDR3aa: CASIGRSSYNEQFF
abundance: NA; d_gene: NA; j_gene: TRBJ1-6; v_gene: TRBV6-5; CDR3nt: TGTGCCAGCAGTCCCGGTATGGGGAATTCACCCCTCCACTTT; CDR3aa: CASSPGMGNSPLHF
abundance: few; d_gene: TRBD2; j_gene: TRBJ2-7; v_gene: TRBV28; CDR3nt: TGTGCCAGCTTCGGGGAGGGCCCGTCCTTGGCCTACGAGCAGTACTTC; CDR3aa: CASFGEGPSLAYEQYF
abundance: NA; d_gene: NA; j_gene: TRBJ1-1; v_gene: TRBV28; CDR3nt: TGTGCCAGCTGGGGCCCACAGGGACGGGCTTTCTTT; CDR3aa: CASWGPQGRAFF
abundance: NA; d_gene: NA; j_gene: TRBJ1-1; v_gene: TRBV2; CDR3nt: TGTGCCAGCCTCCCTCACGGGGGGATGAACACTGAAGCTTTCTTT; CDR3aa: CASLPHGGMNTEAFF
abundance: once; d_gene: NA; j_gene: TRBJ2-3; v_gene: TRBV4-2; CDR3nt: TGTGCCAGCAGCCAAGATCGGGGAGATACGCAGTATTTT; CDR3aa: CASSQDRGDTQYF
abundance: NA; d_gene: NA; j_gene: TRBJ1-2; v_gene: TRBV30; CDR3nt: TGTGCCTGGAGACCCTTAGGGGCGAACTATGGCTACACCTTC; CDR3aa: CAWRPLGANYGYTF
abundance: few; d_gene: NA; j_gene: TRBJ2-7; v_gene: TRBV18; CDR3nt: TGTGCCAGCTCACAAACGGACGGCCTCGAGCAGTACTTC; CDR3aa: CASSQTDGLEQYF
abundance: NA; d_gene: NA; j_gene: TRBJ1-1; v_gene: TRBV5-1; CDR3nt: TGCGCCAGCAGCTTGTTGATACAGTCGAACACTGAAGCTTTCTTT; CDR3aa: CASSLLIQSNTEAFF
abundance: NA; d_gene: TRBD1; j_gene: TRBJ2-1; v_gene: TRBV5-4; CDR3nt: TGTGCCAGCAGCTCGGGACAGGAACCCTACAATGAGCAGTTCTTC; CDR3aa: CASSSGQEPYNEQFF
abundance: NA; d_gene: NA; j_gene: TRBJ1-2; v_gene: TRBV27; CDR3nt: TGTGCCAGCAGTTTCCGGGGGATCTATGGCTACACCTTC; CDR3aa: CASSFRGIYGYTF
abundance: few; d_gene: TRBD1; j_gene: TRBJ1-6; v_gene: TRBV19; CDR3nt: TGTGCCAGTAGTACCAGACAGGGGGATAATTCACCCCTCCACTTT; CDR3aa: CASSTRQGDNSPLHF
abundance: NA; d_gene: NA; j_gene: TRBJ2-7; v_gene: TRBV6-1; CDR3nt: TGTGCCAGCAGTGAGATCCGAGCGCACGAGCAGTACTTC; CDR3aa: CASSEIRAHEQYF
abundance: NA; d_gene: TRBD1; j_gene: TRBJ1-1; v_gene: TRBV7-2; CDR3nt: TGTGCCAGCAGCTTGGGACAGATGAACACTGAAGCTTTCTTT; CDR3aa: CASSLGQMNTEAFF
abundance: NA; d_gene: TRBD1; j_gene: TRBJ2-7; v_gene: TRBV5-1; CDR3nt: TGCGCCAGCGCGAGACAGGGGCATCACGAGCAGTACTTC; CDR3aa: CASARQGHHEQYF
abundance: NA; d_gene: TRBD2; j_gene: TRBJ2-3; v_gene: TRBV7-8; CDR3nt: TGTGCCAGCAGCTTAGTGCCTAGCGGGGGGGGCACAGATACGCAGTATTTT; CDR3aa: CASSLVPSGGGTDTQYF
abundance: few; d_gene: NA; j_gene: TRBJ2-3; v_gene: TRBV6-1; CDR3nt: TGTGCCAGCAGTGAAGACGGGGGGCCAGCAGATACGCAGTATTTT; CDR3aa: CASSEDGGPADTQYF
abundance: NA; d_gene: NA; j_gene: TRBJ1-2; v_gene: TRBV4-1; CDR3nt: TGCGCCAGCAGCCAAGTCCACAGGGCCGACTATGGCTACACCTTC; CDR3aa: CASSQVHRADYGYTF
abundance: NA; d_gene: NA; j_gene: TRBJ1-3; v_gene: TRBV21-1; CDR3nt: TGTGCCAGCAGCTTTCGGGACAGGGGGTCTGGAAACACCATATATTTT; CDR3aa: CASSFRDRGSGNTIYF
abundance: NA; d_gene: TRBD1; j_gene: TRBJ2-2; v_gene: TRBV11-1; CDR3nt: TGTGCCAGCAGTTTTCTGACAGGGACCGGGGAGCTGTTTTTT; CDR3aa: CASSFLTGTGELFF
abundance: once; d_gene: TRBD1; j_gene: TRBJ1-6; v_gene: TRBV5-6; CDR3nt: TGTGCCAGCAGCTTCGGACAGGAGGACTCACCCCTCCACTTT; CDR3aa: CASSFGQEDSPLHF
abundance: NA; d_gene: NA; j_gene: TRBJ1-2; v_gene: TRBV6-6; CDR3nt: TGTGCCAGCAGGGAGAATTCTAACTATGGCTACACCTTC; CDR3aa: CASRENSNYGYTF
abundance: NA; d_gene: TRBD2; j_gene: TRBJ2-3; v_gene: TRBV7-8; CDR3nt: TGTGCCAGCAGCTCCCTCCCTAGCGGGGGGACCACAGATACGCAGTATTTT; CDR3aa: CASSSLPSGGTTDTQYF
abundance: NA; d_gene: NA; j_gene: TRBJ1-5; v_gene: TRBV2; CDR3nt: TGTGCCAGCAGTGAATCCGGGAAGGGTCAGCCCCAGCATTTT; CDR3aa: CASSESGKGQPQHF
abundance: NA; d_gene: NA; j_gene: TRBJ1-1; v_gene: TRBV28; CDR3nt: TGTGCCAGCACTCCAGGGGACACTGAAGCTTTCTTT; CDR3aa: CASTPGDTEAFF
abundance: NA; d_gene: TRBD2; j_gene: TRBJ2-7; v_gene: TRBV28; CDR3nt: TGTGCCAGCAGCTTACTAGCGGCGGCGCAGTACTTC; CDR3aa: CASSLLAAAQYF